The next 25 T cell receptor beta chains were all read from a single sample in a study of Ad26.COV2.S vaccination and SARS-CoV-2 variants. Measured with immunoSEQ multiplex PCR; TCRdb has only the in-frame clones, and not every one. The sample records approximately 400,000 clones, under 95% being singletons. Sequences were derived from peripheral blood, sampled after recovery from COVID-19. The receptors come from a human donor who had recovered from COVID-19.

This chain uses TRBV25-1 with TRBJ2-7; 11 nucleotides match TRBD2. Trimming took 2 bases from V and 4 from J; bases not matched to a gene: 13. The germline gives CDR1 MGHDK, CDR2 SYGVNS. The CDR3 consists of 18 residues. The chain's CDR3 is CASSENHWTSGRLYEQYF. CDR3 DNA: TGTGCCAGCAGTGAAAATCATTGGACTAGCGGGCGACTATACGAGCAGTACTTC.

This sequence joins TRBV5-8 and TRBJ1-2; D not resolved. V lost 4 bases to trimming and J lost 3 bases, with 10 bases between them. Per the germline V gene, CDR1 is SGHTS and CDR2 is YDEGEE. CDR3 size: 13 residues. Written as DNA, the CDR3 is TGTGCCAGCAGCCGAGAGAGCTACTATGGCTACACCTTC. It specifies CASSRESYYGYTF. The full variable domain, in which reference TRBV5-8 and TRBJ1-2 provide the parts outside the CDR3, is EAGVTQSPTHLIKTRGQQATLRCSPISGHTSVYWYQQALGLGLQFLLWYDEGEERNRGNFPPRFSGRQFPNYSSELNVNALELEDSALYLCASSRESYYGYTFGSGTRLTVV.

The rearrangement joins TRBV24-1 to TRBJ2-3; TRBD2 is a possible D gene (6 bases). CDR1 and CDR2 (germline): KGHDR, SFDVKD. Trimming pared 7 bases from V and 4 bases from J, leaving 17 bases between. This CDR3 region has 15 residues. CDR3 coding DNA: TGTGCCACCAGCCAGACGGGAGTCAAGGCAGATACGCAGTATTTT. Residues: CATSQTGVKADTQYF.

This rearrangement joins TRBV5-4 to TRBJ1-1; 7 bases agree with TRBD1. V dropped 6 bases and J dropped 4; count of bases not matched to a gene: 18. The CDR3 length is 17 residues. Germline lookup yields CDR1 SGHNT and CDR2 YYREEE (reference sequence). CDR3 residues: CASNPTGTEDVGTEAFF. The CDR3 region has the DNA TGTGCCAGCAACCCAACCGGGACAGAGGACGTGGGCACTGAAGCTTTCTTT.

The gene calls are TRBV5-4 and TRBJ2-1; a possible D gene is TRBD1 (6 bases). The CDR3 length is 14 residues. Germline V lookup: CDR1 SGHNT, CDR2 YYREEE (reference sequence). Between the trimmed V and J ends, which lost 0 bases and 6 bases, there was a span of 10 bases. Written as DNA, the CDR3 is TGTGCCAGCAGCTTGGTGAACAGGGTCAATGAGCAGTTCTTC. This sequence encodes CASSLVNRVNEQFF.

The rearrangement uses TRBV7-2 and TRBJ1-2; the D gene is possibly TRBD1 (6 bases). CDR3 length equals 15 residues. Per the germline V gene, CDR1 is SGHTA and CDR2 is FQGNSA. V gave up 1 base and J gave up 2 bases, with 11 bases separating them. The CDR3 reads CASSLGAGVNYGYTF. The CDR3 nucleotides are TGTGCCAGCAGCTTAGGGGCAGGGGTGAACTATGGCTACACCTTC.

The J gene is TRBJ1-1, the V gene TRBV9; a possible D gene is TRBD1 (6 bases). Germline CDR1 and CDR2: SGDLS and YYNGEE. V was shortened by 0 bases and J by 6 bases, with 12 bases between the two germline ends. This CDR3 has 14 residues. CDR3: CASSVVPGDAEAFF. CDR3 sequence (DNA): TGTGCCAGCAGCGTAGTCCCAGGGGACGCTGAAGCTTTCTTT. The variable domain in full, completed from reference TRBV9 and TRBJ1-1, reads DSGVTQTPKHLITATGQRVTLRCSPRSGDLSVYWYQQSLDQGLQFLIQYYNGEERAKGNILERFSAQQFPDLHSELNLSSLELGDSALYFCASSVVPGDAEAFFGQGTRLTVV.

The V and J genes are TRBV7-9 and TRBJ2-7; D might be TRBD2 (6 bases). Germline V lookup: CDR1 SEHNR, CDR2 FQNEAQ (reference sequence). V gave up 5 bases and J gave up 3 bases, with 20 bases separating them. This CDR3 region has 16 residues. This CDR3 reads CASSTPAGPGLYEQYF. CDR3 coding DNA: TGTGCCAGCAGCACCCCCGCGGGACCGGGCCTCTACGAGCAGTACTTC.

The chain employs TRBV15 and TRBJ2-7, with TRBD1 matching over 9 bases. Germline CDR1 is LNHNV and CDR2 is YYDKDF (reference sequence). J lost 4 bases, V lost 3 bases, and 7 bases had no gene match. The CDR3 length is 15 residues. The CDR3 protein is CATSRNRGLGYEQYF. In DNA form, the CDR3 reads TGTGCCACCAGCAGGAACAGGGGGCTGGGGTACGAGCAGTACTTC.

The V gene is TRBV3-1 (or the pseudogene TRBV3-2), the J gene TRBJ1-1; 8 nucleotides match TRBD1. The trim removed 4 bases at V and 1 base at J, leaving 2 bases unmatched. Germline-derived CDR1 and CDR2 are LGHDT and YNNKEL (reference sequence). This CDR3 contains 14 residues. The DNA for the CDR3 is TGTGCCAGCAGCCCCGGACAGGGGAACACTGAAGCTTTCTTT. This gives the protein CASSPGQGNTEAFF.

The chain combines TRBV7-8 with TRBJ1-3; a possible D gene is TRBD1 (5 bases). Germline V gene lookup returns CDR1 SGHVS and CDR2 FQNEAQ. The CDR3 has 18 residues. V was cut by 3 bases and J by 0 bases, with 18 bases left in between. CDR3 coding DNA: TGTGCCAGCAGCTTTGATAATCTAGGGGCGAACTCTGGAAACACCATATATTTT. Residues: CASSFDNLGANSGNTIYF. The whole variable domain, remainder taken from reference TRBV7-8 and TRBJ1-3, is GAGVSQSPRYKVAKRGQDVALRCDPISGHVSLFWYQQALGQGPEFLTYFQNEAQLDKSGLPSDRFFAERPEGSVSTLKIQRTQQEDSAVYLCASSFDNLGANSGNTIYFGEGSWLTVV.

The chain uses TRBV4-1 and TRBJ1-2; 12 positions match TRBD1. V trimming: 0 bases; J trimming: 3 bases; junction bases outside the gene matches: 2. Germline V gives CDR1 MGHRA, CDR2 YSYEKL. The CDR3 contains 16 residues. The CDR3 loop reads CASSQDRDRGHYGYTF. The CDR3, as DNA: TGCGCCAGCAGCCAAGACCGGGACAGGGGGCACTATGGCTACACCTTC.

This CDR3 is CAIMGGDSYNEQFF. DNA for the CDR3: TGTGCCATCATGGGGGGGGACTCCTACAATGAGCAGTTCTTC. The chain couples TRBV10-3 to TRBJ2-1; TRBD2 matches 7 bases. This CDR3 is 14 amino acids long. Germline V gives CDR1 ENHRY, CDR2 SYGVKD. Trimming took 7 bases from V and 0 from J; bases not matched to a gene: 3.

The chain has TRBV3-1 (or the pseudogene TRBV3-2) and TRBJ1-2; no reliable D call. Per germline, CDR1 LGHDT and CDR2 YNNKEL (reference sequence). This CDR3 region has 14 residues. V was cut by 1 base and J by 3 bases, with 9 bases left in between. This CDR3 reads CASSQGTSYYGYTF. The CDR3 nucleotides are TGTGCCAGCAGCCAAGGCACATCGTACTATGGCTACACCTTC.

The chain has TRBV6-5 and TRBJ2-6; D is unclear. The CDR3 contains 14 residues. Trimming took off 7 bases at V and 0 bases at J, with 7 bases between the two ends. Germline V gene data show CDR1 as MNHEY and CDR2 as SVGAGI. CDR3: CASIPLSGANVLTF. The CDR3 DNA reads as TGTGCCAGCATCCCACTCTCTGGGGCCAACGTCCTGACTTTC.

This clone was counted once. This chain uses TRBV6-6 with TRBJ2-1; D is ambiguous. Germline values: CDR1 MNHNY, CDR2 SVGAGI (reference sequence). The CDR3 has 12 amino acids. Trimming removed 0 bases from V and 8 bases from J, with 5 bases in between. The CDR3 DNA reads TGTGCCAGCAGTTACTCCGGAGATGAGCAGTTCTTC. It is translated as CASSYSGDEQFF.

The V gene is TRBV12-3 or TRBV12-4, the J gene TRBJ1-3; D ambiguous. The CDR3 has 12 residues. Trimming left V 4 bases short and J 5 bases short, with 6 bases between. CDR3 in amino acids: CASSYDRNTIYF. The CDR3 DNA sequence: TGTGCCAGCAGTTACGACCGAAACACCATATATTTT.

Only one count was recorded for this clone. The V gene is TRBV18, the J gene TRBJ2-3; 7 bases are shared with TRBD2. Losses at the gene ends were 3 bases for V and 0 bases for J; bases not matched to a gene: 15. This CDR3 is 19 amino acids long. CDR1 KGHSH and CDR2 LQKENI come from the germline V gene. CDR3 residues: CASSPLGAGRATSTDTQYF. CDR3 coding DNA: TGTGCCAGCTCACCCTTGGGAGCGGGGCGTGCAACTAGCACAGATACGCAGTATTTT.

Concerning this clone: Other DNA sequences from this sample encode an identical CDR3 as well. In DNA form, the CDR3 reads TGTGCCAGCAGCTTCACAGATACGCAGTATTTT. Translating gives CASSFTDTQYF. The chain is built from TRBV12-3 or TRBV12-4 and TRBJ2-3; no firm D call. Trimming took 6 bases from V and 2 from J, leaving 3 bases between them. The CDR3 is made up of 11 amino acids.

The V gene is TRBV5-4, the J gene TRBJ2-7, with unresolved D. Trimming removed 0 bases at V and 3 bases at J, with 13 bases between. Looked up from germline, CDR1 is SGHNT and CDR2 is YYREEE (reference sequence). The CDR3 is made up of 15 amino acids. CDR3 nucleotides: TGTGCCAGCAGCTTGGGAGGCGGAGTCCTCTACGAGCAGTACTTC. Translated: CASSLGGGVLYEQYF.

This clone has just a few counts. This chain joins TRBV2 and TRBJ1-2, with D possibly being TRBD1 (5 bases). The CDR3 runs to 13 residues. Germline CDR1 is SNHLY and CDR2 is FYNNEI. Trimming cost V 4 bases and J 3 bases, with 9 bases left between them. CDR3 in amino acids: CASSGQLDYGYTF. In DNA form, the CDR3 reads TGTGCCAGCAGTGGACAGTTAGACTATGGCTACACCTTC.

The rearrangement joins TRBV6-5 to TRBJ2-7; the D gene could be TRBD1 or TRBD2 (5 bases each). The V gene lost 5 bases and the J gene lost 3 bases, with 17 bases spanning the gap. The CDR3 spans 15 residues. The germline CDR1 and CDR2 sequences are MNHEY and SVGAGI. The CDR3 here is CASSPLSGQIYEQYF. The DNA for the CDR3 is TGTGCCAGCAGTCCCCTTTCGGGGCAAATCTACGAGCAGTACTTC.

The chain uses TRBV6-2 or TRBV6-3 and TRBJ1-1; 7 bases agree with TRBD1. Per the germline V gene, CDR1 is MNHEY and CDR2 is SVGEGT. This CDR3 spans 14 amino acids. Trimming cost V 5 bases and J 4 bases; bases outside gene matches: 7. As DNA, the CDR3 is TGTGCCAGCAGTCTAGGGACAGTAACCACTGAAGCTTTCTTT. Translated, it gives CASSLGTVTTEAFF.

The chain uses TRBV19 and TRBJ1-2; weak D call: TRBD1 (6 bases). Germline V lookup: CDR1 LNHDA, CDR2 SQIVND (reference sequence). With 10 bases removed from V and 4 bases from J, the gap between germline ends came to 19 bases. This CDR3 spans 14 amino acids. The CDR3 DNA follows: TGTGCCACCTCTGAAGGACAGCCTAGCTATGGCTACACCTTC. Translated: CATSEGQPSYGYTF.

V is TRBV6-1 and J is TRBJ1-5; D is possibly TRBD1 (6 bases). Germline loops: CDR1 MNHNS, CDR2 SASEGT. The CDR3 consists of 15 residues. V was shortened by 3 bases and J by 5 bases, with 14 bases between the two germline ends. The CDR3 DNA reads TGTGCCAGCAGTGACCAGGACAGATCTCATCAGCCCCAGCATTTT. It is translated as CASSDQDRSHQPQHF.